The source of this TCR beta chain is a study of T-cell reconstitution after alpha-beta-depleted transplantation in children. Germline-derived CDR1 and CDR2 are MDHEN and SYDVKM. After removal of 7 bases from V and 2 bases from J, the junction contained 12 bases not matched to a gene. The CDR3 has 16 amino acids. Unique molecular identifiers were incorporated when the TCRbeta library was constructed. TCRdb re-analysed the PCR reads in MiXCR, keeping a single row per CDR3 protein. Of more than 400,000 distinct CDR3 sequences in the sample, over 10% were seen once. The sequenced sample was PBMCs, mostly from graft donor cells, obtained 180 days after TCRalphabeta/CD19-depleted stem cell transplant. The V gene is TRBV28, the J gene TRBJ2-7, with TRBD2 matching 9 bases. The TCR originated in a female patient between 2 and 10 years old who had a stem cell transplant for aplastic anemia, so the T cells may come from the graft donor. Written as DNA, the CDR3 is TGTGCCAGCACCCCTGGGGGTCTAGCGGGACCCTACGAGCAGTACTTC. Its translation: CASTPGGLAGPYEQYF.